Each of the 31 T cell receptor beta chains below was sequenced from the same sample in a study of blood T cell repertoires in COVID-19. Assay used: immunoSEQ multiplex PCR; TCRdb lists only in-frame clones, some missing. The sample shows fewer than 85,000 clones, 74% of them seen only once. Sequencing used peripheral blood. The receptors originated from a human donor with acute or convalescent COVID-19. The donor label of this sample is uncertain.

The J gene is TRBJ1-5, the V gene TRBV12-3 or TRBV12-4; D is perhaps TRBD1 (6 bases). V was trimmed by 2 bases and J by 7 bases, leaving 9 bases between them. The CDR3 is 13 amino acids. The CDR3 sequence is CASSLTGRQPQHF. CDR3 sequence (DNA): TGTGCCAGCAGTTTAACAGGGCGGCAGCCCCAGCATTTT.

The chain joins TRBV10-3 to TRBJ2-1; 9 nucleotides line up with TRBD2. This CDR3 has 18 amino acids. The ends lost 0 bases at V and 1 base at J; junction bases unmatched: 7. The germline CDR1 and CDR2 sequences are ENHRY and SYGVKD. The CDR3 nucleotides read TGTGCCATCAGTGAGTCCCCGGGACTAGCCTTTTCCTACAATGAGCAGTTCTTC. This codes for CAISESPGLAFSYNEQFF.

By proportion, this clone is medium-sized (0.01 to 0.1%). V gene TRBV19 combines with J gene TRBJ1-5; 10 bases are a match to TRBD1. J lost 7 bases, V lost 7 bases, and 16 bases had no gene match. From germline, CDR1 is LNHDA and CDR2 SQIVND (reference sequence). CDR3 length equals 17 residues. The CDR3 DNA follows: TGTGCCAGTATTCCCGGGACAGGGGCCCGGCCGGGGCAGCCCCAGCATTTT. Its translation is CASIPGTGARPGQPQHF.

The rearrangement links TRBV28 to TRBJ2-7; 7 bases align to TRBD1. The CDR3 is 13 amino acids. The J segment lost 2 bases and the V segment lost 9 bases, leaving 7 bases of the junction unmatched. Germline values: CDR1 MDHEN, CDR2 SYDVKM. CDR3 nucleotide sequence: TGTGCCAGTAAGACAGGGCCAACCTACGAGCAGTACTTC. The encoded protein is CASKTGPTYEQYF.

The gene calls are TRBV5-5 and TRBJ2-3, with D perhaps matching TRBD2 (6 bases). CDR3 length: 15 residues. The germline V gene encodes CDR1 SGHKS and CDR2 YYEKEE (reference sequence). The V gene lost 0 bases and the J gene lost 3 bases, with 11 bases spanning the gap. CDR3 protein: CASSLDGGVTDTQYF. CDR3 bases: TGTGCCAGCAGCTTGGATGGCGGGGTGACAGATACGCAGTATTTT.

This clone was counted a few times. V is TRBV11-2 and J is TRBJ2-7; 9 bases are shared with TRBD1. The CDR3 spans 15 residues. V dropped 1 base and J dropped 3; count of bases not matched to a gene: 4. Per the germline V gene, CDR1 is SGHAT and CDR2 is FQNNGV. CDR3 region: CASSLGPDRGYEQYF. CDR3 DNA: TGTGCCAGCAGCTTAGGACCGGACAGGGGCTACGAGCAGTACTTC.

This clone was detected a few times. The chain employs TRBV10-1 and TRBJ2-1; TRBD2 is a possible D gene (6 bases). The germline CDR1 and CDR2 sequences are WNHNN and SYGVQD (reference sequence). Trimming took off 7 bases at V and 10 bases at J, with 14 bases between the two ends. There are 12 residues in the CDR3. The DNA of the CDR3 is TGCGCCAGCACTTCTAGACGGGGGGAGCAGTTCTTC. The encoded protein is CASTSRRGEQFF.

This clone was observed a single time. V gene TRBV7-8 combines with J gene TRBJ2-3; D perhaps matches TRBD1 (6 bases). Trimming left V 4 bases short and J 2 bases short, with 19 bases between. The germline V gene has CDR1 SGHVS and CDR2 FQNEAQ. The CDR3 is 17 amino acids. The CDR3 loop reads CASSSRHGQLSTDTQYF. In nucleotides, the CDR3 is TGTGCCAGCAGCTCCCGACACGGACAGCTTTCCACAGATACGCAGTATTTT. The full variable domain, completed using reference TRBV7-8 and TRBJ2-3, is GAGVSQSPRYKVAKRGQDVALRCDPISGHVSLFWYQQALGQGPEFLTYFQNEAQLDKSGLPSDRFFAERPEGSVSTLKIQRTQQEDSAVYLCASSSRHGQLSTDTQYFGPGTRLTVL.

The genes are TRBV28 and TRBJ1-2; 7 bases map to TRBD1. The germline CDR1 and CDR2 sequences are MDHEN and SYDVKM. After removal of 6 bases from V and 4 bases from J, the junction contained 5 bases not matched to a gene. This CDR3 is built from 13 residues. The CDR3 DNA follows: TGTGCCAGCAGCACGGGACAGAGCTATGGCTACACCTTC. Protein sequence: CASSTGQSYGYTF.

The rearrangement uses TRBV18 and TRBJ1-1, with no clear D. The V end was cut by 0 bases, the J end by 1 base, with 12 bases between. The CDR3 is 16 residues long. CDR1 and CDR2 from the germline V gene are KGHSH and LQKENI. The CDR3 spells CASSPPRRSGNTEAFF. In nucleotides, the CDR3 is TGTGCCAGCTCACCACCCCGGAGATCGGGGAACACTGAAGCTTTCTTT.

The CDR3 spells CASSSAGGAKETQYF. DNA for the CDR3: TGTGCCAGCAGCTCCGCAGGGGGCGCGAAAGAGACCCAGTACTTC. The chain combines TRBV28 with TRBJ2-5; 8 bases align to TRBD1. The CDR3 consists of 15 residues. Germline V gene data show CDR1 as MDHEN and CDR2 as SYDVKM. Unmatched junction bases numbered 9, after V lost 6 bases and J lost 3 bases.

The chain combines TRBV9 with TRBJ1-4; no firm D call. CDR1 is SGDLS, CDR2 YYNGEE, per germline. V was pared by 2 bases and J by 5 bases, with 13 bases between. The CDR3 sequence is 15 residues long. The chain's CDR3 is CASSVGGGVNEKLFF. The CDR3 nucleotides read TGTGCCAGCAGCGTGGGAGGCGGGGTAAATGAAAAACTGTTTTTT. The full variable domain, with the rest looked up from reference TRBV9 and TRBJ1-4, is DSGVTQTPKHLITATGQRVTLRCSPRSGDLSVYWYQQSLDQGLQFLIQYYNGEERAKGNILERFSAQQFPDLHSELNLSSLELGDSALYFCASSVGGGVNEKLFFGSGTQLSVL.

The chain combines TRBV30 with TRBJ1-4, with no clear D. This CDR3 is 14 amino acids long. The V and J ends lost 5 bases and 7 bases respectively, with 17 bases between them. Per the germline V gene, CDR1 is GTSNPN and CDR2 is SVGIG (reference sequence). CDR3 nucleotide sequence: TGTGCCTGGTCGTCAAGCAGCGGGGTTGAAAAACTGTTTTTT. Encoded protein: CAWSSSSGVEKLFF. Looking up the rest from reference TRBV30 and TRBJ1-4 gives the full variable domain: SQTIHQWPATLVQPVGSPLSLECTVEGTSNPNLYWYRQAAGRGLQLLFYSVGIGQISSEVPQNLSASRPQDRQFILSSKKLLLSDSGFYLCAWSSSSGVEKLFFGSGTQLSVL.

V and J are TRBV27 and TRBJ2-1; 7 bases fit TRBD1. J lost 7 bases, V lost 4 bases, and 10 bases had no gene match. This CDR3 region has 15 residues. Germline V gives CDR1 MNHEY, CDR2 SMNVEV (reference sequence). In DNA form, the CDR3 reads TGTGCCAGCAGTTCCGGACAGGTTAGAGGGAATGAGCAGTTCTTC. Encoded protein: CASSSGQVRGNEQFF.

CDR3 residues: CASSQSQVPSGNTIYF. The CDR3 bases are TGTGCCAGCAGCCAAAGCCAGGTCCCCTCTGGAAACACCATATATTTT. The chain employs TRBV2 and TRBJ1-3; no firm D call. Germline values: CDR1 SNHLY, CDR2 FYNNEI. The CDR3 contains 16 residues. The V end was cut by 6 bases, the J end by 0 bases, with 15 bases between.

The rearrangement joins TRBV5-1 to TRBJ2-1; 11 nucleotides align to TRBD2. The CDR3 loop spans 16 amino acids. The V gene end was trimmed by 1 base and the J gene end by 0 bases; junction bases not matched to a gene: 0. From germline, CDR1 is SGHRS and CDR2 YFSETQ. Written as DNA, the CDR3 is TGCGCCAGCAGCTTGACTAGCGGGAGCTCCTACAATGAGCAGTTCTTC. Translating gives CASSLTSGSSYNEQFF.

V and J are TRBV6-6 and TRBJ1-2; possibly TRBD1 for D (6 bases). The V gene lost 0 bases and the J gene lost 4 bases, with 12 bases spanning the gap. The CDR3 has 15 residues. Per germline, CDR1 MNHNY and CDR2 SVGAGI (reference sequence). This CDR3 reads CASSYSRGEPYGYTF. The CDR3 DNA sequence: TGTGCCAGCAGTTACTCCAGGGGTGAGCCCTATGGCTACACCTTC.

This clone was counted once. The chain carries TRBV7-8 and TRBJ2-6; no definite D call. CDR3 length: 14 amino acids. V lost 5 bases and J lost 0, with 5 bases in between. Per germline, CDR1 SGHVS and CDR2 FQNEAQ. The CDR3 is CASSVISGANVLTF. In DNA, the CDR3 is TGTGCCAGCAGCGTTATCTCTGGGGCCAACGTCCTGACTTTC.

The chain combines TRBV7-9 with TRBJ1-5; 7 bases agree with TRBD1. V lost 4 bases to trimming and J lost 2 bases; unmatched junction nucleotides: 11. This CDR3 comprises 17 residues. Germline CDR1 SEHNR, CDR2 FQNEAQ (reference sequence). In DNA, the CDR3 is TGTGCCAGCAGCTCGACCCTACAGGGGTACGGCAATCAGCCCCAGCATTTT. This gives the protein CASSSTLQGYGNQPQHF.

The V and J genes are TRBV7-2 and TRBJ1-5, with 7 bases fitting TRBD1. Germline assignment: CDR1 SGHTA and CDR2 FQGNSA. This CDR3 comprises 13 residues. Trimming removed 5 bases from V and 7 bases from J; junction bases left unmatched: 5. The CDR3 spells CASSPQQGQPQHF. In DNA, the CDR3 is TGTGCCAGCAGCCCCCAACAGGGGCAGCCCCAGCATTTT.

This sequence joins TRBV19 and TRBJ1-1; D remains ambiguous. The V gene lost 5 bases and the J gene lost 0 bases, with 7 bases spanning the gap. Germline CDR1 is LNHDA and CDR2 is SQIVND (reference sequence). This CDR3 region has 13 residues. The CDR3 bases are TGTGCCAGTAGTCAGGCTATGAACACTGAAGCTTTCTTT. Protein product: CASSQAMNTEAFF.

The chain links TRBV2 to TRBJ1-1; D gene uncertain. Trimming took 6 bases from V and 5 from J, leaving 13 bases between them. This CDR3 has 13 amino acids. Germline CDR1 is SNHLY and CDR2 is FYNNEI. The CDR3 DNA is TGTGCCAGCAGCGGACGGGAGATGACTGAAGCTTTCTTT. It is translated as CASSGREMTEAFF.

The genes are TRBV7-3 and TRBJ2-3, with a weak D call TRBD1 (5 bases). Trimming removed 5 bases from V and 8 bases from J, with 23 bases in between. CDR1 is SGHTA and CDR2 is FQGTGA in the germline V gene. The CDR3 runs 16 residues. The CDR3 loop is CASSATQGFRAGTQYF. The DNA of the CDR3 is TGTGCCAGCAGCGCCACTCAGGGTTTCAGGGCAGGTACGCAGTATTTT.

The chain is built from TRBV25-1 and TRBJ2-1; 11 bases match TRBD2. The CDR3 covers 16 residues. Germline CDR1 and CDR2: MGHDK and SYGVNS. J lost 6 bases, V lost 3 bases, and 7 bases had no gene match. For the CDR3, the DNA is TGTGCCAGCAGTGACCCTACTAGCGGGGGAGGCAATGAGCAGTTCTTC. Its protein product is CASSDPTSGGGNEQFF.

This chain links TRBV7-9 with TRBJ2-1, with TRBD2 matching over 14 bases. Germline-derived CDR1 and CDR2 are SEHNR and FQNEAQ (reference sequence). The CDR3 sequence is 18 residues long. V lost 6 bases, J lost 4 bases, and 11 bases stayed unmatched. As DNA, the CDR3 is TGTGCCAGCAGTCCCCGGCTTAGACTAGCGGGAGGGTACAATGAGCAGTTCTTC. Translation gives CASSPRLRLAGGYNEQFF.

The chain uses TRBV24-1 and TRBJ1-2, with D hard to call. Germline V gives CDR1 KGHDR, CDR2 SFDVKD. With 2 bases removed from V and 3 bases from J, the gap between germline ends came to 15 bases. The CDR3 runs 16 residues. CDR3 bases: TGTGCCACCAGTGATTCTGGGTCCAGGAGGGACTATGGCTACACCTTC. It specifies CATSDSGSRRDYGYTF.

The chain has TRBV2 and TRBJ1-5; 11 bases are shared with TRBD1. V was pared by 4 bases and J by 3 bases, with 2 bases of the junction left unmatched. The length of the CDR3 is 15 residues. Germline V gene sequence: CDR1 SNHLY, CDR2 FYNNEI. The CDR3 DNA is TGTGCCAGCAGTGGGACAGGGGGCCCCAATCAGCCCCAGCATTTT. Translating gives CASSGTGGPNQPQHF.

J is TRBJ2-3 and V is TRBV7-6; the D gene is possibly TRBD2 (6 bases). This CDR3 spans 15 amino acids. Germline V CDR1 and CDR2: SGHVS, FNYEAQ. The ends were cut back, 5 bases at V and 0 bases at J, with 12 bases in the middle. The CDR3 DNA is TGTGCCAGCAGCCCTACGGGAGCCAGCACAGATACGCAGTATTTT. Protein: CASSPTGASTDTQYF.

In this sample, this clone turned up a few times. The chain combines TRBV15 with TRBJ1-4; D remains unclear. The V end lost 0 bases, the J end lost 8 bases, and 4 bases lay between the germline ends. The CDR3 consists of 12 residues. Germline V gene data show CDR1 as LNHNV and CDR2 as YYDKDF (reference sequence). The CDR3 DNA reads TGTGCCACCAGCAGAGAGAGGGAAAAACTGTTTTTT. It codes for CATSREREKLFF.

CDR3 nucleotides: TGTGCCAGCAGTTCATACACCGGGGAGCTGTTTTTT. Translating it yields CASSSYTGELFF. The rearrangement uses TRBV6-5 and TRBJ2-2; D unresolved. Germline lookup yields CDR1 MNHEY and CDR2 SVGAGI. The ends were cut back, 4 bases at V and 3 bases at J, with 3 bases in the middle. The CDR3 sequence is 12 residues long.

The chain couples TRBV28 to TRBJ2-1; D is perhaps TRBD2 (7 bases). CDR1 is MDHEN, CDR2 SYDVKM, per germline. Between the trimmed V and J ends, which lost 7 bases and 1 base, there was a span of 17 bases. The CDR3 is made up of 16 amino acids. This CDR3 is CASTLGGAPSYNEQFF. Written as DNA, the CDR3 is TGTGCCAGCACCCTGGGGGGGGCTCCTTCCTACAATGAGCAGTTCTTC.